This T cell receptor (beta chain) was identified in a study of response to subunit inactivated influenza vaccine. Study results and limitations: The authors proposed limited new T cell recruitment per seasonal influenza vaccination.

Using its own MiXCR run on the RT-PCR reads, TCRdb lists one record per CDR3 protein. The sample contains 500,000 to 600,000 distinct CDR3 sequences, around 8% of which appear only once. CDR3 length equals 14 residues. CDR1 and CDR2 from the germline V gene are ENHRY and SYGVKD. Trimming stripped 2 bases from V and 2 bases from J, with 9 bases between. The sample holds a few counts of this clonotype. Its antigen remains unidentified. The sample here was PBMCs from blood, taken less than 30 months after vaccination. This TCR was recovered from a man between 50 and 75 years old who received an inactivated influenza vaccine. The chain couples TRBV10-3 to TRBJ2-5, with D perhaps being TRBD1 or TRBD2 (5 bases each). This CDR3 reads CAISEAWGQETQYF. The CDR3 DNA reads as TGTGCCATCAGTGAGGCTTGGGGGCAAGAGACCCAGTACTTC.